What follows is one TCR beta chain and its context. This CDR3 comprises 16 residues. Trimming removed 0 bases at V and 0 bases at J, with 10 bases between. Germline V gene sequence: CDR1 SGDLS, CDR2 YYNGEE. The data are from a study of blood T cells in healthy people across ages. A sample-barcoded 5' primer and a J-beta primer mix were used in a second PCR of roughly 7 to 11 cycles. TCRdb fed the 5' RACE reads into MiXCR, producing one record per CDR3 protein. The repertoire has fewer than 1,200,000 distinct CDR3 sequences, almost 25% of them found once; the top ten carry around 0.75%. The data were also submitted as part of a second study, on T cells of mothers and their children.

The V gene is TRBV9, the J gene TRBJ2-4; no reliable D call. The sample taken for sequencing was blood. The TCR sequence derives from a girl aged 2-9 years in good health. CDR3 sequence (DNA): TGTGCCAGCAGCGTAGTCGATAGGATAGCCAAAAACATTCAGTACTTC. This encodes CASSVVDRIAKNIQYF.